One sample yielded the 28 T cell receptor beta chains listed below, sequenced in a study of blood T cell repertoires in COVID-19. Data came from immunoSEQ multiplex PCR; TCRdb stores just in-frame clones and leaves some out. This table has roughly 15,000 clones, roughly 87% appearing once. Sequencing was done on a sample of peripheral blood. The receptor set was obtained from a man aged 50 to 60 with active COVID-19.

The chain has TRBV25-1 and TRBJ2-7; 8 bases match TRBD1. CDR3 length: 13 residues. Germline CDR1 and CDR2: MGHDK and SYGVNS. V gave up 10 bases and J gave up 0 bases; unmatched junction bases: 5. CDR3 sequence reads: CAIGTGSSYEQYF. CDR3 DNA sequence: TGTGCCATCGGGACAGGAAGCTCCTACGAGCAGTACTTC.

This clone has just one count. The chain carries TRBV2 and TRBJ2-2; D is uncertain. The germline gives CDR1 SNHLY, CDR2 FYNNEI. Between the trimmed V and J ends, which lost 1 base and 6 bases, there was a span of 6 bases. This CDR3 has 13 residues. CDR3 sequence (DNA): TGTGCCAGCAGTGAAGGATCGGCCGGGGAGCTGTTTTTT. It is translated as CASSEGSAGELFF.

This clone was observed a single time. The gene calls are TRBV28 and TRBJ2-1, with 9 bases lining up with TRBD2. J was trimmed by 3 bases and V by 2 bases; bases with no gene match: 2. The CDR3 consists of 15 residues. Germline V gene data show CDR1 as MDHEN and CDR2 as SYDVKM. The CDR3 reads CASSLAGGLYNEQFF. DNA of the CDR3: TGTGCCAGCAGTTTAGCGGGAGGGCTCTACAATGAGCAGTTCTTC.

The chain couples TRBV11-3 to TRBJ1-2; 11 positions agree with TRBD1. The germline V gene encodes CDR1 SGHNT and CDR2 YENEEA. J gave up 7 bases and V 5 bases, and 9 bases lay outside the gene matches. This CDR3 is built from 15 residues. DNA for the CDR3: TGTGCCAGCAGCGAGCGGACAGGGGGCGCCCCTGGCTACACCTTC. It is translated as CASSERTGGAPGYTF. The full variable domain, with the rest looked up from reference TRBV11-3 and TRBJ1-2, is EAGVVQSPRYKIIEKKQPVAFWCNPISGHNTLYWYLQNLGQGPELLIRYENEEAVDDSQLPKDRFSAERLKGVDSTLKIQPAELGDSAVYLCASSERTGGAPGYTFGSGTRLTVV.

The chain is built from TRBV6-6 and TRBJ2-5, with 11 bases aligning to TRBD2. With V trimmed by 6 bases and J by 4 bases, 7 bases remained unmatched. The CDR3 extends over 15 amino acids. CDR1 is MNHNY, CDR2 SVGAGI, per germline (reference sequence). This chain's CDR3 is CASSLAGGGGETQYF. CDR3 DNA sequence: TGTGCCAGCAGCCTAGCGGGAGGTGGGGGAGAGACCCAGTACTTC.

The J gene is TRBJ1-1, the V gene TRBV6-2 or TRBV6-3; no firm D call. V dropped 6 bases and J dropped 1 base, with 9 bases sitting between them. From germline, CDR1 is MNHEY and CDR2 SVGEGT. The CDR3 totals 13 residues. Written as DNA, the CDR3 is TGTGCCAGCAGCCTAGTGAGGAACACTGAAGCTTTCTTT. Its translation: CASSLVRNTEAFF.

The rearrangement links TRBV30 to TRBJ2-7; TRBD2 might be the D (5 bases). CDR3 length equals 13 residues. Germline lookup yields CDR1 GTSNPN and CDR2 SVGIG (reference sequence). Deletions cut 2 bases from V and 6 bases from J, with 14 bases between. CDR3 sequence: CAWSTTPGSEQYF. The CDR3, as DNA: TGTGCCTGGAGTACTACACCGGGGTCCGAGCAGTACTTC.

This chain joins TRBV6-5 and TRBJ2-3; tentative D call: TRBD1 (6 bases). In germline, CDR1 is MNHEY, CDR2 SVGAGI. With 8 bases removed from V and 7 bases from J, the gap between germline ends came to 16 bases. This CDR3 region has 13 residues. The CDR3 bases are TGTGCCAGCTCACAGGGACGGTGGTATACGCAGTATTTT. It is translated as CASSQGRWYTQYF.

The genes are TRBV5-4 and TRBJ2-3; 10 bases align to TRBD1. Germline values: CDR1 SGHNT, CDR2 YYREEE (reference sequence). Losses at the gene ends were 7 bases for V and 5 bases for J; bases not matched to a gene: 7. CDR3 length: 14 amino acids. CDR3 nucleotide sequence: TGTGCCAGCGTACCGGGACAGGGGATAGATACGCAGTATTTT. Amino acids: CASVPGQGIDTQYF.

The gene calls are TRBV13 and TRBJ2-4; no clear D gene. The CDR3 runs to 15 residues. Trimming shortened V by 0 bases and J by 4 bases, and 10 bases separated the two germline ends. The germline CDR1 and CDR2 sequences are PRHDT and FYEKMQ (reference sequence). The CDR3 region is CASSLGISRKNIQYF. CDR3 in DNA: TGTGCCAGCAGCTTAGGAATTAGCAGAAAAAACATTCAGTACTTC.

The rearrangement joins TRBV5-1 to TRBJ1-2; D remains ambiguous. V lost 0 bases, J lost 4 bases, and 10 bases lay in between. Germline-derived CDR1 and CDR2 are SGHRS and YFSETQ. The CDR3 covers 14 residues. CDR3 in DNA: TGCGCCAGCAGCTTGGCCAGTCCCCTCTATGGCTACACCTTC. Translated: CASSLASPLYGYTF.

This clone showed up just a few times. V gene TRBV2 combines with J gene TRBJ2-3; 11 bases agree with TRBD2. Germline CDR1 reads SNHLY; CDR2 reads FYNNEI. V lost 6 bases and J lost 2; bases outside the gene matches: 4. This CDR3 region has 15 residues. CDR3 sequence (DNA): TGTGCCAGCAGACTGACTAGCGGGGTCACAGATACGCAGTATTTT. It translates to CASRLTSGVTDTQYF.

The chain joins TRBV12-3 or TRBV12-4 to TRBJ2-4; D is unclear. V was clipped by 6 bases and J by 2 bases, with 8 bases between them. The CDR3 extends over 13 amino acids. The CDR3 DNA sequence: TGTGCCAGCAGCCCCCTTCCCAAAAACATTCAGTACTTC. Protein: CASSPLPKNIQYF.

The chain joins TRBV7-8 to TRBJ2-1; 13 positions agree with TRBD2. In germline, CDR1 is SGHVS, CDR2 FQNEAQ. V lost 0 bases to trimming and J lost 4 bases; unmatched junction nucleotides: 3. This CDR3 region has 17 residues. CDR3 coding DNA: TGTGCCAGCAGCTTAGCCGGGACTAGCGGGAATTACAATGAGCAGTTCTTC. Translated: CASSLAGTSGNYNEQFF. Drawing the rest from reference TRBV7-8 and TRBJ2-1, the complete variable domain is GAGVSQSPRYKVAKRGQDVALRCDPISGHVSLFWYQQALGQGPEFLTYFQNEAQLDKSGLPSDRFFAERPEGSVSTLKIQRTQQEDSAVYLCASSLAGTSGNYNEQFFGPGTRLTVL.

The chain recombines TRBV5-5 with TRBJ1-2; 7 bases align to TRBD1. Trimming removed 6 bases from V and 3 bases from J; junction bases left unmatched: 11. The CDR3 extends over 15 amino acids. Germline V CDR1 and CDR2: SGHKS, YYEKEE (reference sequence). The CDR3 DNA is TGTGCCAGCACCAGGGGGGCAGGGGGTGACTATGGCTACACCTTC. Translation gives CASTRGAGGDYGYTF.

The CDR3: CATSDFRAAEPQHF. The CDR3 region has the DNA TGTGCCACCAGTGATTTCAGGGCTGCGGAGCCCCAGCATTTT. The rearrangement joins TRBV24-1 to TRBJ1-5; weak D call: TRBD1 (5 bases). CDR3 length: 14 residues. V was clipped by 1 base and J by 8 bases, with 11 bases between them. The germline V gene encodes CDR1 KGHDR and CDR2 SFDVKD.

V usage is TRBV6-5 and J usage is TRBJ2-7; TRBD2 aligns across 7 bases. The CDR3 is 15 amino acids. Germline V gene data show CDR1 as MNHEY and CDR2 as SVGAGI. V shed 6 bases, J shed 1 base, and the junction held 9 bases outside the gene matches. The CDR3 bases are TGTGCCAGCAGAGCCGGGACTACAGGTTCCTACGAGCAGTACTTC. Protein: CASRAGTTGSYEQYF.

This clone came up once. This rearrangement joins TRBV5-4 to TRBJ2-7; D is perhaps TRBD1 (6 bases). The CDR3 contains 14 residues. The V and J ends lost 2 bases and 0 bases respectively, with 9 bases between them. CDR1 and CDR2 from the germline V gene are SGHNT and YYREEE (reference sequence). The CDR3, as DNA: TGTGCCAGCAGCTTAGACAGGACCTCCTACGAGCAGTACTTC. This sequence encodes CASSLDRTSYEQYF.

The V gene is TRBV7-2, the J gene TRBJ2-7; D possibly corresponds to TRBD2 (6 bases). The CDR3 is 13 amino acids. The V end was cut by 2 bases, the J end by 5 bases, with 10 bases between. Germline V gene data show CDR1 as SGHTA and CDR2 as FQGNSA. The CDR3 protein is CASSLSKRDEQYF. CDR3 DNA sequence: TGTGCCAGCAGCTTAAGTAAGCGGGACGAGCAGTACTTC.

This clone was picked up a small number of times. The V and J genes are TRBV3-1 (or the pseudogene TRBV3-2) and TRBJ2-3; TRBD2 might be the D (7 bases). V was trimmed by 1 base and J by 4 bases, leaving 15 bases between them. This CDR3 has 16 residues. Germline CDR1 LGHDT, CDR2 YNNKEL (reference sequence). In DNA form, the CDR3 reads TGTGCCAGCAGCCAAGCGCCAGGGGAGGGGCCAGATACGCAGTATTTT. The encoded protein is CASSQAPGEGPDTQYF.

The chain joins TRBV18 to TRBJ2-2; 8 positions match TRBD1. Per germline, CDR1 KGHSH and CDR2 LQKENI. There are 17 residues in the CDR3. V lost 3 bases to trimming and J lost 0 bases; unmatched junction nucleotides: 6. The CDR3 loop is CASSPSDRGSNTGELFF. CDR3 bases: TGTGCCAGCTCACCTTCCGACAGGGGCTCGAACACCGGGGAGCTGTTTTTT.

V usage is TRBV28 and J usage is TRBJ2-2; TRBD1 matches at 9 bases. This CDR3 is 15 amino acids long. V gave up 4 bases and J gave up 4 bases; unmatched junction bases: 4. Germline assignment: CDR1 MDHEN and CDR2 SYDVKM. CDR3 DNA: TGTGCCAGCAGTTGGGGACAGGGCCTCACCGGGGAGCTGTTTTTT. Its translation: CASSWGQGLTGELFF.

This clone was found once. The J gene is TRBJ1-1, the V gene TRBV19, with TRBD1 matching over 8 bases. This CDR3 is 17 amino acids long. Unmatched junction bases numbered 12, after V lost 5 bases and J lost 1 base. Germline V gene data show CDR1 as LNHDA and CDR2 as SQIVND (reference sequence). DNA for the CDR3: TGTGCCAGTAGTCCCACTCAGGGGGCGCGGGGGAACACTGAAGCTTTCTTT. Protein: CASSPTQGARGNTEAFF.

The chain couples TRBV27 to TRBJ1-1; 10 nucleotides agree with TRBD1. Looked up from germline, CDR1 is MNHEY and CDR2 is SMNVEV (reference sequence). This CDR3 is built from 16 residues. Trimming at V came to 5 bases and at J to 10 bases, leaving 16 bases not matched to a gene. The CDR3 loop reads CASSILPLRDRGAAFF. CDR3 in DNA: TGTGCCAGCAGTATCCTCCCTCTCCGGGACAGGGGCGCAGCTTTCTTT.

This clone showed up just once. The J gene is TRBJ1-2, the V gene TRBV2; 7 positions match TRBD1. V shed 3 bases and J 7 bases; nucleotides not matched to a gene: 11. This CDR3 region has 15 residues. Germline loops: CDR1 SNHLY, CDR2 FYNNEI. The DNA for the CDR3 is TGTGCCAGCAGTGAGAGCAGGGGGTGGGTACGTGGCTACACCTTC. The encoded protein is CASSESRGWVRGYTF.

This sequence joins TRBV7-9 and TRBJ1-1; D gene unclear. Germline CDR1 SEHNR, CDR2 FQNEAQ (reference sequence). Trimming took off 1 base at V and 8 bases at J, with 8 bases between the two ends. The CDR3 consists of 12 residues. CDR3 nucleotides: TGTGCCAGCAGCTTAGACACAGCAGAAGCTTTCTTT. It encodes CASSLDTAEAFF.

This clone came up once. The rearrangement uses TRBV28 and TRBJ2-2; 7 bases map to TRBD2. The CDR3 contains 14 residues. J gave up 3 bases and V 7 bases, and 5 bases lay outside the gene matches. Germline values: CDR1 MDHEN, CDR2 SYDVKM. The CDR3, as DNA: TGTGCCAGCATTGCGGGAGCAGACACCGGGGAGCTGTTTTTT. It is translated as CASIAGADTGELFF.

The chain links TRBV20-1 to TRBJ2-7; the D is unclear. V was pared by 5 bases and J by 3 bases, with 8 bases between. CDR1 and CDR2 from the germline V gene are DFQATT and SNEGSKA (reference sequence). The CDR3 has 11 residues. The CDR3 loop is CSARHDYEQYF. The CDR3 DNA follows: TGCAGTGCTCGACATGACTACGAGCAGTACTTC.